These 13 T cell receptor beta chains were sequenced from one sample in a study of a mutant IDH1 vaccine in newly diagnosed glioma. The antigens of these receptors remain unknown. The time point was: week 11, during vaccination. Each dose delivered 300 ug of mutant IDH1 20-mer peptide subcutaneously with imiquimod. Sequencing used immunoSEQ multiplex PCR; TCRdb keeps in-frame clones, though not all of them. The table includes about 31,000 clones, approximately 78% detected once. The starting material was PBMCs, obtained from a glioma patient whose treatment included an IDH1 peptide vaccine. These receptors came from a man aged 25 to 40 with glioma.

This clone has a handful of counts. The CDR3 loop is CSVTGTGEGIDGYTF. In DNA, the CDR3 is TGCAGCGTTACCGGGACAGGGGAAGGTATCGATGGCTACACCTTC. V gene TRBV29-1 combines with J gene TRBJ1-2; TRBD1 matches at 10 bases. Germline trimming cut 5 bases from V and 6 bases from J; bases unmatched to any gene: 12. The germline CDR1 and CDR2 sequences are SQVTM and ANQGSEA. The CDR3 is made up of 15 amino acids. Together with reference TRBV29-1 and TRBJ1-2, the CDR3 gives the full variable domain: SAVISQKPSRDICQRGTSLTIQCQVDSQVTMMFWYRQQPGQSLTLIATANQGSEATYESGFVIDKFPISRPNLTFSTLTVSNMSPEDSSIYLCSVTGTGEGIDGYTFGSGTRLTVV.

This clone turned up a few times. The rearrangement uses TRBV9 and TRBJ1-4; D is perhaps TRBD1 (5 bases). The V and J ends lost 0 bases and 7 bases respectively, with 10 bases between them. CDR1 and CDR2 from the germline V gene are SGDLS and YYNGEE. The CDR3 contains 14 residues. CDR3: CASSVGQGAEKLFF. For the CDR3, the DNA is TGTGCCAGCAGCGTAGGGCAGGGTGCTGAAAAACTGTTTTTT.

The gene calls are TRBV29-1 and TRBJ2-7; 9 bases are a match to TRBD1. From germline, CDR1 is SQVTM and CDR2 ANQGSEA. The CDR3 totals 14 residues. Trimming cost V 7 bases and J 3 bases; bases outside gene matches: 10. The CDR3 loop reads CSARDREEIYEQYF. The DNA of the CDR3 is TGCAGCGCCCGGGACAGGGAGGAAATCTACGAGCAGTACTTC.

The J gene is TRBJ1-6, the V gene TRBV6-4; no firm D call. From germline, CDR1 is MRHNA and CDR2 SNTAGT. There are 14 residues in the CDR3. V lost 2 bases to trimming and J lost 5 bases, with 7 bases between them. In DNA form, the CDR3 reads TGTGCCAGCAGTGACACTGGGGATAATTCACCCCTCCACTTT. Amino acids: CASSDTGDNSPLHF.

This clone has more than one count but fewer than ten. The chain has TRBV27 and TRBJ2-1, with a weak D call TRBD1 (6 bases). CDR1 is MNHEY and CDR2 is SMNVEV in the germline V gene (reference sequence). Trimming removed 7 bases at V and 0 bases at J, with 10 bases between. The CDR3 is 14 residues long. CDR3 in amino acids: CASNEGGSYNEQFF. The CDR3 region has the DNA TGTGCCAGCAATGAAGGGGGCTCCTACAATGAGCAGTTCTTC.

The V gene is TRBV13, the J gene TRBJ1-1, with D uncertain. Germline lookup yields CDR1 PRHDT and CDR2 FYEKMQ (reference sequence). The V and J ends lost 3 bases and 4 bases respectively, with 9 bases between them. This CDR3 has 13 residues. The CDR3 DNA reads as TGTGCCAGCAGCTTTAGACGGGCCACTGAAGCTTTCTTT. Residues: CASSFRRATEAFF.

The J gene is TRBJ2-7, the V gene TRBV19; 7 nucleotides line up with TRBD1. The CDR3 loop spans 16 amino acids. Germline assignment: CDR1 LNHDA and CDR2 SQIVND (reference sequence). V was pared by 3 bases and J by 0 bases, with 8 bases of the junction left unmatched. The CDR3 loop reads CASSMWTGKISYEQYF. The CDR3, as DNA: TGTGCCAGTAGTATGTGGACAGGCAAAATCTCCTACGAGCAGTACTTC.

This sequence joins TRBV30 and TRBJ1-1; D unresolved. V dropped 2 bases and J dropped 0 bases, with 13 bases sitting between them. CDR1 and CDR2 from the germline V gene are GTSNPN and SVGIG (reference sequence). The CDR3 loop spans 15 amino acids. CDR3 in DNA: TGTGCCTGGAGTATAGGGTCAGGAGTGAACACTGAAGCTTTCTTT. Residues: CAWSIGSGVNTEAFF.

Here the CDR3 reads CASSLRGRGEEGYTF. The CDR3 nucleotides are TGTGCCAGCAGTTTAAGGGGCAGGGGAGAAGAGGGCTACACCTTC. The chain links TRBV27 to TRBJ1-2; D perhaps matches TRBD1 (6 bases). From germline, CDR1 is MNHEY and CDR2 SMNVEV (reference sequence). Trimming took off 2 bases at V and 8 bases at J, with 18 bases between the two ends. CDR3 length: 15 amino acids.

V gene TRBV5-1 combines with J gene TRBJ1-3; D not resolved. Germline V gene lookup returns CDR1 SGHRS and CDR2 YFSETQ. CDR3 size: 15 residues. V lost 1 base to trimming and J lost 1 base, with 9 bases between them. CDR3 protein: CASSLYSGSGNTIYF. The CDR3 bases are TGCGCCAGCAGCTTGTATTCAGGTTCTGGAAACACCATATATTTT.

The gene calls are TRBV2 and TRBJ1-6; 7 bases agree with TRBD1. The CDR3 is 15 residues long. Trimming cost V 2 bases and J 7 bases; bases outside gene matches: 5. The germline V gene encodes CDR1 SNHLY and CDR2 FYNNEI. CDR3 coding DNA: TGTGCCAGCAGTGAAAACCCAGGGGGAAATTCACCCCTCCACTTT. Translation gives CASSENPGGNSPLHF.

V is TRBV4-1 and J is TRBJ2-3, with 11 bases matching TRBD2. J lost 1 base, V lost 3 bases, and 9 bases had no gene match. The germline gives CDR1 MGHRA, CDR2 YSYEKL. This CDR3 contains 18 residues. CDR3: CASSQVKGLAERTDTQYF. The DNA for the CDR3 is TGCGCCAGCAGCCAGGTCAAGGGACTAGCGGAACGCACAGATACGCAGTATTTT.

This clone was counted a few times. The genes are TRBV28 and TRBJ2-2; TRBD2 agrees at 11 bases. In germline, CDR1 is MDHEN, CDR2 SYDVKM. The ends lost 4 bases at V and 4 bases at J; junction bases unmatched: 14. This CDR3 contains 19 residues. CDR3 residues: CASSSPRGTSGGGTGELFF. The DNA of the CDR3 is TGTGCCAGCAGTTCACCCCGGGGGACTAGCGGAGGTGGCACCGGGGAGCTGTTTTTT. Full variable domain (remainder filled in from reference TRBV28 and TRBJ2-2): DVKVTQSSRYLVKRTGEKVFLECVQDMDHENMFWYRQDPGLGLRLIYFSYDVKMKEKGDIPEGYSVSREKKERFSLILESASTNQTSMYLCASSSPRGTSGGGTGELFFGEGSRLTVL.